This T cell receptor (beta chain) derives from a study of neurological immune-mediated disorders. In TCRdb, the 5' RACE reads were re-called with MiXCR into one record per CDR3 protein. The repertoire holds fewer than 85,000 distinct CDR3 sequences, approximately 4.3% seen once, with approximately 5.4% in the top ten. This clonotype appeared many times. The germline V gene has CDR1 SQVTM and CDR2 ANQGSEA. The CDR3 loop spans 14 amino acids. V lost 4 bases and J 5 bases, leaving 15 bases between the germline ends. Time point indicated: longitudinal time-point 3. The J gene is TRBJ1-5, the V gene TRBV29-1, with D possibly TRBD1 on 6 matching bases. Sequencing was performed on PBMCs. The source of this sequence is a woman between 55 and 75 years old with multiple sclerosis. The CDR3 loop is CSVGGGRGDQPQHF. CDR3 nucleotides: TGCAGCGTTGGGGGGGGCAGGGGCGATCAGCCCCAGCATTTT.